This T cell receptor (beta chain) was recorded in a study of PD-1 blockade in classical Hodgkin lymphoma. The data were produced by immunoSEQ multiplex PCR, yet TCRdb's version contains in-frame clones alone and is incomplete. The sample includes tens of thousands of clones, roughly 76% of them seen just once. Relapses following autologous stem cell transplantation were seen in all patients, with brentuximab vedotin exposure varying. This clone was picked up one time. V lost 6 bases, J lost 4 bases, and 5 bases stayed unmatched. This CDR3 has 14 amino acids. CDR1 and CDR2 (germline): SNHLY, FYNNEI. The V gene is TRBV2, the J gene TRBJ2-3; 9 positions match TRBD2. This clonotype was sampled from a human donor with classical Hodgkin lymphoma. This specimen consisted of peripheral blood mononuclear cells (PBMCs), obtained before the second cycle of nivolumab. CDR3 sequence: CASSIGGGADTQYF. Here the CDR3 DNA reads TGTGCCAGCAGCATTGGCGGGGGGGCAGATACGCAGTATTTT.